What follows are 25 T cell receptor beta chains derived from one specimen sequenced in a study of blood T cell repertoires in COVID-19. TCRdb's table, derived via immunoSEQ multiplex PCR, lists solely in-frame clones and lacks some. The sample yields under 450,000 clones, approximately 88% seen once. The material sequenced was peripheral blood. The origin of the receptors is a woman aged 50 to 60 with COVID-19, enrolled during active disease.

The chain links TRBV2 to TRBJ1-2, with a weak D call TRBD1 (5 bases). Trimming removed 2 bases from V and 7 bases from J, with 11 bases in between. Germline CDR1 is SNHLY and CDR2 is FYNNEI. This CDR3 contains 13 residues. CDR3 coding DNA: TGTGCCAGCAGTGAACCGATGGGGCCTGGCTACACCTTC. It translates to CASSEPMGPGYTF. The full variable domain, completed using reference TRBV2 and TRBJ1-2, is EPEVTQTPSHQVTQMGQEVILRCVPISNHLYFYWYRQILGQKVEFLVSFYNNEISEKSEIFDDQFSVERPDGSNFTLKIRSTKLEDSAMYFCASSEPMGPGYTFGSGTRLTVV.

V and J are TRBV2 and TRBJ2-7; tentatively, D is TRBD2 (5 bases). Germline V gene sequence: CDR1 SNHLY, CDR2 FYNNEI. V lost 6 bases, J lost 0 bases, and 9 bases lay in between. The CDR3 has 13 amino acids. CDR3 DNA: TGTGCCAGCAGCGGGGTCTTCTCCTACGAGCAGTACTTC. It specifies CASSGVFSYEQYF.

The rearrangement joins TRBV29-1 to TRBJ2-1; perhaps TRBD2 as D (6 bases). V shed 1 base and J shed 6 bases, with 13 bases lying between them. The CDR3 runs 14 residues. Germline CDR1 and CDR2: SQVTM and ANQGSEA. CDR3 region: CSVEGPGGANEQFF. The CDR3 DNA reads as TGCAGCGTTGAAGGTCCAGGAGGGGCCAATGAGCAGTTCTTC.

Comments on this clone: One junction end disagrees with the germline gene, perhaps due to a read error. Other nucleotide sequences in the sample specify the same CDR3. The chain recombines TRBV30 with TRBJ1-1; no clear D gene. Per the germline V gene, CDR1 is GTSNPN and CDR2 is SVGIG (reference sequence). The CDR3 length is 15 residues. Here the CDR3 reads CAWSADEGADLRAFF. CDR3 nucleotides: TGTGCTTGGAGTGCAGATGAGGGCGCGGATTTGCGAGCTTTCTTT.

V usage is TRBV5-6 and J usage is TRBJ2-7; D is perhaps TRBD2 (6 bases). Germline CDR1 SGHDT, CDR2 YYEEEE. Trimming took off 8 bases at V and 2 bases at J, with 11 bases between the two ends. The CDR3 length is 12 residues. CDR3 amino acids: CARGTLTYEQYF. CDR3 nucleotide sequence: TGTGCCAGGGGGACTCTAACCTACGAGCAGTACTTC.

This chain uses TRBV4-1 with TRBJ2-5; 9 nucleotides line up with TRBD2. From germline, CDR1 is MGHRA and CDR2 YSYEKL. Trimming took 4 bases from V and 5 from J; bases not matched to a gene: 8. CDR3 length equals 15 residues. CDR3 amino acids: CASSPLAGAPETQYF. The DNA of the CDR3 is TGCGCCAGCAGCCCCTTAGCGGGGGCGCCGGAGACCCAGTACTTC.

J is TRBJ2-3 and V is TRBV10-2; D ambiguous. Trimming cost V 10 bases and J 6 bases, with 23 bases left between them. There are 15 residues in the CDR3. Germline V gene data show CDR1 as WSHSY and CDR2 as SAAADI. In nucleotides, the CDR3 is TGCGCCACACAAGACTCGCCGCACCCATCTGATACGCAGTATTTT. It codes for CATQDSPHPSDTQYF.

This chain links TRBV5-1 with TRBJ2-5; D possibly corresponds to TRBD1 (5 bases). Germline V gene sequence: CDR1 SGHRS, CDR2 YFSETQ. This CDR3 comprises 16 residues. Trimming removed 4 bases at V and 0 bases at J, with 16 bases between. CDR3 protein: CASSTLRDSYQETQYF. CDR3 coding DNA: TGCGCCAGCAGCACCCTCAGGGATTCGTACCAAGAGACCCAGTACTTC.

The CDR3 nucleotides are TGCGCCAGCAGCTTGGCGCCAGGCGATAACACTGAAGCTTTCTTT. This translates into CASSLAPGDNTEAFF. V and J are TRBV5-1 and TRBJ1-1; D not certain. Germline CDR1 reads SGHRS; CDR2 reads YFSETQ. The CDR3 is made up of 15 amino acids. Deletions cut 0 bases from V and 2 bases from J, with 11 bases between.

In DNA, the CDR3 is TGTGCCAGCTCGCCCTCCCGGGACTCAGCTAACTATGGCTACACCTTC. The encoded protein is CASSPSRDSANYGYTF. J is TRBJ1-2 and V is TRBV18; a weak D match, TRBD1 (5 bases). The CDR3 is 16 amino acids. Germline V lookup: CDR1 KGHSH, CDR2 LQKENI. Trimming removed 6 bases from V and 0 bases from J, with 17 bases in between.

J is TRBJ1-1 and V is TRBV2; D uncertain. Per germline, CDR1 SNHLY and CDR2 FYNNEI. The CDR3 length is 11 residues. Trimming stripped 8 bases from V and 6 bases from J, with 10 bases between. The CDR3 nucleotides read TGTGCCAGCCTAATCTCCCCTGAAGCTTTCTTT. Translated: CASLISPEAFF.

This chain uses TRBV6-6 with TRBJ1-6; D uncertain. This CDR3 is built from 15 residues. Germline lookup yields CDR1 MNHNY and CDR2 SVGAGI (reference sequence). V was clipped by 2 bases and J by 8 bases, with 13 bases between them. The CDR3 loop reads CASSYREAPYSPLHF. DNA of the CDR3: TGTGCCAGCAGTTACCGGGAAGCGCCTTATTCACCCCTCCACTTT.

The V gene is TRBV19, the J gene TRBJ1-5; 7 positions agree with TRBD1. The CDR3 is 15 residues long. Per the germline V gene, CDR1 is LNHDA and CDR2 is SQIVND (reference sequence). The ends lost 6 bases at V and 4 bases at J; junction bases unmatched: 9. The CDR3 loop reads CASRRTGTENQPQHF. The CDR3 bases are TGTGCCAGTAGGCGGACAGGTACTGAAAATCAGCCCCAGCATTTT.

The chain has TRBV7-9 and TRBJ2-7; 9 bases are shared with TRBD1. This CDR3 has 15 residues. CDR1 and CDR2 (germline): SEHNR, FQNEAQ (reference sequence). Germline trimming cut 6 bases from V and 5 bases from J; bases unmatched to any gene: 11. The CDR3: CASRGGGTGRDEQYF. CDR3 nucleotides: TGTGCCAGCAGGGGAGGCGGGACAGGGAGAGACGAGCAGTACTTC.

This clone appeared once. The genes are TRBV27 and TRBJ1-2; D is perhaps TRBD1 (5 bases). The CDR3 has 11 residues. V lost 10 bases and J lost 3, with 9 bases in between. Per germline, CDR1 MNHEY and CDR2 SMNVEV (reference sequence). The DNA for the CDR3 is TGTGCCACCTTAGGGGACTATGGCTACACCTTC. Its translation: CATLGDYGYTF.

The CDR3 DNA sequence: TGTGCCAGCAGCCTCAATAGGGAGGGGATTAATCAGCCCCAGCATTTT. This encodes CASSLNREGINQPQHF. V is TRBV4-2 and J is TRBJ1-5, with D maybe TRBD1 (5 bases). The V gene's germline CDR1 is LGHNA and CDR2 YNFKEQ. The length of the CDR3 is 16 residues. Trimming removed 4 bases from V and 4 bases from J, with 17 bases in between.

This clone has only a few counts. The chain has TRBV6-4 and TRBJ1-1, with 7 bases identical to TRBD1. CDR1 MRHNA and CDR2 SNTAGT come from the germline V gene. CDR3 length equals 14 residues. V shed 7 bases, J shed 0 bases, and the junction held 5 bases outside the gene matches. Here the CDR3 reads CASKQGPMNTEAFF. Written as DNA, the CDR3 is TGTGCCAGCAAACAGGGGCCTATGAACACTGAAGCTTTCTTT.

The V gene is TRBV30, the J gene TRBJ1-2; D possibly corresponds to TRBD1 (6 bases). Germline lookup yields CDR1 GTSNPN and CDR2 SVGIG (reference sequence). The V end was cut by 4 bases, the J end by 1 base, with 16 bases between. The CDR3 sequence is 15 residues long. The CDR3 coding sequence is TGTGCCTGGAACACGGGACATATAGTTAACTATGGCTACACCTTC. Encoded protein: CAWNTGHIVNYGYTF.

V is TRBV6-2 or TRBV6-3 and J is TRBJ1-6, with D perhaps matching TRBD1 (5 bases). This CDR3 spans 15 amino acids. Germline V CDR1 and CDR2: MNHEY, SVGEGT. V lost 6 bases and J 0 bases, leaving 9 bases between the germline ends. CDR3 loop: CASSSGNSYNSPLHF. In DNA, the CDR3 is TGTGCCAGCAGCTCAGGGAACTCCTATAATTCACCCCTCCACTTT.

The chain employs TRBV7-8 and TRBJ1-1; D gene uncertain. Germline-derived CDR1 and CDR2 are SGHVS and FQNEAQ. CDR3 length equals 15 residues. Trimming pared 5 bases from V and 0 bases from J, leaving 13 bases between. The CDR3 spells CASSPFGGMNTEAFF. CDR3 in DNA: TGTGCCAGCAGCCCTTTCGGAGGGATGAACACTGAAGCTTTCTTT.

This clone was counted only a few times. The genes are TRBV5-1 and TRBJ2-2; the match to TRBD1 covers 7 bases. Germline V gene data show CDR1 as SGHRS and CDR2 as YFSETQ. The ends lost 4 bases at V and 6 bases at J; junction bases unmatched: 9. This CDR3 has 15 residues. The CDR3 DNA is TGCGCCAGCAGCCGTGACAGGGCTGGGCCCGGGGAGCTGTTTTTT. It specifies CASSRDRAGPGELFF.

This rearrangement joins TRBV11-3 to TRBJ2-7, with 7 bases lining up with TRBD2. Germline assignment: CDR1 SGHNT and CDR2 YENEEA. The CDR3 totals 15 residues. J lost 0 bases, V lost 5 bases, and 7 bases had no gene match. This CDR3 reads CASSPGGVGSYEQYF. CDR3 nucleotide sequence: TGTGCCAGCAGCCCTGGGGGGGTTGGCTCCTACGAGCAGTACTTC. Full variable domain (rest looked up from reference TRBV11-3 and TRBJ2-7): EAGVVQSPRYKIIEKKQPVAFWCNPISGHNTLYWYLQNLGQGPELLIRYENEEAVDDSQLPKDRFSAERLKGVDSTLKIQPAELGDSAVYLCASSPGGVGSYEQYFGPGTRLTVT.

This clone was recorded only once. The CDR3 DNA reads TGTGCCAGCATATACGGAACTAATGAAAAACTGTTTTTT. This gives the protein CASIYGTNEKLFF. The chain recombines TRBV2 with TRBJ1-4; D remains unclear. The CDR3 consists of 13 residues. V was shortened by 7 bases and J by 1 base, with 7 bases between the two germline ends. CDR1 SNHLY and CDR2 FYNNEI come from the germline V gene.

V usage is TRBV27 and J usage is TRBJ2-7; perhaps TRBD2 as D (6 bases). Between the trimmed V and J ends, which lost 7 bases and 7 bases, there was a span of 23 bases. This CDR3 has 15 residues. CDR1 is MNHEY, CDR2 SMNVEV, per germline (reference sequence). The CDR3 DNA reads as TGTGCCAGCACCTCCGCCATGGGGACTGGAGGGGAGCAGTACTTC. Residues: CASTSAMGTGGEQYF.

J is TRBJ2-5 and V is TRBV6-6, with TRBD1 identical over 7 bases. CDR3 length equals 12 residues. The V gene end was trimmed by 6 bases and the J gene end by 4 bases; junction bases not matched to a gene: 2. CDR1 is MNHNY, CDR2 SVGAGI, per germline (reference sequence). CDR3 loop: CASRRQGETQYF. CDR3 bases: TGTGCCAGCAGAAGACAGGGAGAGACCCAGTACTTC.